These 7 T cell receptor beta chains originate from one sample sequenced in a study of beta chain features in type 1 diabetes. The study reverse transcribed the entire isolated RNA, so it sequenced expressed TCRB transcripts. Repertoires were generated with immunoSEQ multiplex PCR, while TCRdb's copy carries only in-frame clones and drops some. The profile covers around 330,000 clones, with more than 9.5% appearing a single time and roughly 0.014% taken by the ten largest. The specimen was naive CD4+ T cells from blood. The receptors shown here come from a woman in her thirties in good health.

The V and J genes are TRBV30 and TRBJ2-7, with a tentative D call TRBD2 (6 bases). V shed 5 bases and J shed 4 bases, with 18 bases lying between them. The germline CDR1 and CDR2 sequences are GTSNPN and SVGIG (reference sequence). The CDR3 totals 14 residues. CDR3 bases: TGTGCCTGGGGGAGGCAGGAACTAATATACGAGCAGTACTTC. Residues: CAWGRQELIYEQYF. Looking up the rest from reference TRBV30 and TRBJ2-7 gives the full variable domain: SQTIHQWPATLVQPVGSPLSLECTVEGTSNPNLYWYRQAAGRGLQLLFYSVGIGQISSEVPQNLSASRPQDRQFILSSKKLLLSDSGFYLCAWGRQELIYEQYFGPGTRLTVT.

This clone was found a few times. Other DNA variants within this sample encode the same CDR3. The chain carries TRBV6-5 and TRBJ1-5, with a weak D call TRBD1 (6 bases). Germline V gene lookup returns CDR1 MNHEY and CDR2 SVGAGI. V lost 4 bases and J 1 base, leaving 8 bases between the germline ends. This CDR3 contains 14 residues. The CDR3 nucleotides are TGTGCCAGCAGTTCTCAGGGGAGCAATCAGCCCCAGCATTTT. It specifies CASSSQGSNQPQHF.

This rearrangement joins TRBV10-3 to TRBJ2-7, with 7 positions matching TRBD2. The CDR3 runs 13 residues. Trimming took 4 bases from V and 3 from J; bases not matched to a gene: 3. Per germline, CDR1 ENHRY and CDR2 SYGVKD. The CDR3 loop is CAISVREDYEQYF. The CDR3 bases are TGTGCCATCAGTGTCCGGGAGGACTACGAGCAGTACTTC.

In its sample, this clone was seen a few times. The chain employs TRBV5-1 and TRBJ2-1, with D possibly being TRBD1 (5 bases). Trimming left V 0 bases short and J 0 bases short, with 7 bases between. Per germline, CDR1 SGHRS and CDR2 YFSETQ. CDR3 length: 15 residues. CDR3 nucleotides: TGCGCCAGCAGCTTGGCAGGGCCCTCCTACAATGAGCAGTTCTTC. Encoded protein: CASSLAGPSYNEQFF.

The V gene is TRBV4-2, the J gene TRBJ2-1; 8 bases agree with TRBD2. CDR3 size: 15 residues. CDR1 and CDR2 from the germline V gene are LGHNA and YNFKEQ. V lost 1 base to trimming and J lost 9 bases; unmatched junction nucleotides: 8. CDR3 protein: CASSQVGLGHSEQFF. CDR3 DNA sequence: TGTGCCAGCAGCCAAGTGGGACTAGGTCACAGTGAGCAGTTCTTC.

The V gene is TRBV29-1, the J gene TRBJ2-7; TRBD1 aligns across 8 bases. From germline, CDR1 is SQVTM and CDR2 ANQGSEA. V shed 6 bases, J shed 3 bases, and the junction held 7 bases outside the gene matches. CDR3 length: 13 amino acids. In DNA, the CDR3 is TGCAGCGTCTCCGGGACAGGTATCTACGAGCAGTACTTC. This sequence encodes CSVSGTGIYEQYF.

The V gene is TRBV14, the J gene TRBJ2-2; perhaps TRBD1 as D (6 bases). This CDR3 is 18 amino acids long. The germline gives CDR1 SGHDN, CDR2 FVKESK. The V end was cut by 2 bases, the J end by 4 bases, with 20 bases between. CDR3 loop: CASSQKSPKGVATGELFF. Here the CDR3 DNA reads TGTGCCAGCAGCCAAAAGAGTCCCAAGGGGGTAGCCACCGGGGAGCTGTTTTTT.